One and the same sample provided the 3 T cell receptor beta chains below, sequenced in a study of CD8 T cells in Susac syndrome. Random hexamers were used to reverse transcribe an amount of roughly 0.5 to 1 ug RNA. TCRdb reprocessed the immunoSEQ multiplex PCR reads with MiXCR, giving one entry per CDR3 protein. The sample lists around 140,000 distinct CDR3 sequences; approximately 94% were seen once. Sequenced input: CD4+ T cells from PBMCs. These receptors were collected from a human donor in good health.

The chain combines TRBV30 with TRBJ1-5; weak D call: TRBD1 (5 bases). CDR3 length: 16 amino acids. CDR1 and CDR2 (germline): GTSNPN, SVGIG (reference sequence). Trimming took off 0 bases at V and 6 bases at J, with 18 bases between the two ends. CDR3 residues: CAWSVGLLAWGQPQHF. Here the CDR3 DNA reads TGTGCCTGGAGTGTGGGACTACTAGCCTGGGGTCAGCCCCAGCATTTT.

The chain joins TRBV12-3 or TRBV12-4 to TRBJ2-7; D perhaps matches TRBD1 (5 bases). Trimming cost V 5 bases and J 2 bases, with 10 bases left between them. The CDR3 is made up of 13 amino acids. CDR3 coding DNA: TGTGCCAGCAGTACCGGACACCCCTACGAGCAGTACTTC. This gives the protein CASSTGHPYEQYF.

In its sample, this clonotype was seen once. The chain carries TRBV20-1 and TRBJ2-4; TRBD2 agrees at 12 bases. From germline, CDR1 is DFQATT and CDR2 SNEGSKA (reference sequence). The CDR3 is 13 amino acids. V shed 6 bases, J shed 8 bases, and the junction held 5 bases outside the gene matches. This chain's CDR3 is CSALTSGSDIQYF. In DNA form, the CDR3 reads TGCAGTGCCCTGACTAGCGGGAGTGACATTCAGTACTTC.